These 28 T cell receptor beta chains came from one sample sequenced in a study of T cell clones after liver transplantation. The data were produced by immunoSEQ multiplex PCR, yet TCRdb's version contains in-frame clones alone and is incomplete. Here the sample spans just under 60,000 clones, about 73% being singletons. The source material was CD4+ T cells from blood, sampled at the approximately 15-month timepoint. These receptors came from a human patient who received a liver transplant. Among the T cells, some may be from the graft donor.

The chain couples TRBV5-6 to TRBJ1-1; no definite D call. This CDR3 spans 13 amino acids. Germline V gives CDR1 SGHDT, CDR2 YYEEEE. Trimming left V 4 bases short and J 1 base short, with 8 bases between. CDR3 loop: CASSRDRNTEAFF. As DNA, the CDR3 is TGTGCCAGCAGCCGAGACCGGAACACTGAAGCTTTCTTT.

This clone was recorded a few times. The V and J genes are TRBV5-8 and TRBJ2-6, with D unclear. There are 16 residues in the CDR3. The V gene's germline CDR1 is SGHTS and CDR2 YDEGEE. V was clipped by 0 bases and J by 0 bases, with 7 bases between them. The CDR3 bases are TGTGCCAGCAGCTTGGTCGGGTTCTCTGGGGCCAACGTCCTGACTTTC. Translated: CASSLVGFSGANVLTF.

The gene calls are TRBV9 and TRBJ1-2, with a possible D match to TRBD1 (5 bases). The CDR3 consists of 13 residues. Trimming took off 0 bases at V and 6 bases at J, with 9 bases between the two ends. Per germline, CDR1 SGDLS and CDR2 YYNGEE. The CDR3 DNA follows: TGTGCCAGCAGCGTAGAGGGGTGGGATGGCTACACCTTC. It specifies CASSVEGWDGYTF.

This chain uses TRBV19 with TRBJ1-2; TRBD1 matches at 10 bases. CDR1 is LNHDA, CDR2 SQIVND, per germline (reference sequence). Germline trimming cut 6 bases from V and 1 base from J; bases unmatched to any gene: 11. This CDR3 comprises 17 residues. CDR3: CASSPLTGGAGNYGYTF. The CDR3 nucleotides read TGTGCCAGTAGCCCACTGACAGGGGGCGCCGGTAACTATGGCTACACCTTC. Variable domain in full (rest from reference TRBV19 and TRBJ1-2): DGGITQSPKYLFRKEGQNVTLSCEQNLNHDAMYWYRQDPGQGLRLIYYSQIVNDFQKGDIAEGYSVSREKKESFPLTVTSAQKNPTAFYLCASSPLTGGAGNYGYTFGSGTRLTVV.

The chain combines TRBV5-1 with TRBJ2-2, with D tentatively TRBD1 (5 bases). V was trimmed by 0 bases and J by 0 bases, leaving 12 bases between them. CDR1 and CDR2 (germline): SGHRS, YFSETQ. CDR3 length: 17 residues. CDR3 sequence (DNA): TGCGCCAGCAGCTTGGCCCCGACAGCTTCGAACACCGGGGAGCTGTTTTTT. It specifies CASSLAPTASNTGELFF.

The genes are TRBV2 and TRBJ2-3, with D possibly TRBD2 on 5 matching bases. The CDR3 runs 14 residues. V was shortened by 5 bases and J by 0 bases, with 9 bases between the two germline ends. Germline values: CDR1 SNHLY, CDR2 FYNNEI. DNA of the CDR3: TGTGCCAGCAGTCGGGGAGCCAGCACAGATACGCAGTATTTT. It codes for CASSRGASTDTQYF.

The rearrangement links TRBV2 to TRBJ1-5; D not certain. The CDR3 spans 13 residues. Germline V gene sequence: CDR1 SNHLY, CDR2 FYNNEI. Trimming shortened V by 1 base and J by 5 bases, and 6 bases separated the two germline ends. The CDR3 region has the DNA TGTGCCAGCAGTGAAGACCTACATCAGCCCCAGCATTTT. This sequence encodes CASSEDLHQPQHF.

Written as DNA, the CDR3 is TGTGCCAGCAGTTTAGGTTGGGGGGCGGGCACCGGGGAGCTGTTTTTT. Protein: CASSLGWGAGTGELFF. This rearrangement joins TRBV27 to TRBJ2-2; D may be TRBD1 or TRBD2 (6 bases each). Between the trimmed V and J ends, which lost 2 bases and 4 bases, there was a span of 14 bases. From germline, CDR1 is MNHEY and CDR2 SMNVEV (reference sequence). This CDR3 spans 16 amino acids.

The rearrangement links TRBV5-1 to TRBJ1-1, with D perhaps matching TRBD1 (5 bases). V dropped 2 bases and J dropped 0 bases, with 14 bases sitting between them. Germline values: CDR1 SGHRS, CDR2 YFSETQ. The CDR3 consists of 16 residues. CDR3 nucleotide sequence: TGCGCCAGCAGCTTTGGGGGTGGGGCCATGAACACTGAAGCTTTCTTT. This gives the protein CASSFGGGAMNTEAFF.

V and J are TRBV10-3 and TRBJ2-5; 9 bases agree with TRBD1. Per germline, CDR1 ENHRY and CDR2 SYGVKD. J lost 2 bases, V lost 6 bases, and 4 bases had no gene match. The CDR3 has 14 residues. The CDR3 sequence is CAIRPGQGQETQYF. In nucleotides, the CDR3 is TGTGCCATCAGGCCGGGACAGGGACAAGAGACCCAGTACTTC.

The V call is TRBV7-6, the J call TRBJ2-3; D may correspond to TRBD1 or TRBD2 (5 bases each). The CDR3 is 13 amino acids. V was pared by 8 bases and J by 4 bases, with 13 bases between. Germline V gene sequence: CDR1 SGHVS, CDR2 FNYEAQ. CDR3 in amino acids: CASSGRTADTQYF. In DNA, the CDR3 is TGTGCCAGCTCGGGGCGTACCGCAGATACGCAGTATTTT.

This chain uses TRBV5-1 with TRBJ2-1; D tentatively fits TRBD1 or TRBD2 (5 bases each). Germline CDR1 and CDR2: SGHRS and YFSETQ. The CDR3 has 17 amino acids. Trimming pared 0 bases from V and 3 bases from J, leaving 16 bases between. CDR3 region: CASSLAGAGASYNEQFF. CDR3 DNA sequence: TGCGCCAGCAGCTTGGCCGGTGCCGGGGCCAGCTACAATGAGCAGTTCTTC.

The CDR3 here is CASSLVGASGIQETQYF. CDR3 DNA sequence: TGCGCCAGCAGCTTGGTAGGGGCTAGCGGGATACAAGAGACCCAGTACTTC. This chain connects TRBV5-1 to TRBJ2-5; 9 bases fit TRBD2. The CDR3 is 17 amino acids. J was trimmed by 2 bases and V by 0 bases; bases with no gene match: 8. Germline lookup yields CDR1 SGHRS and CDR2 YFSETQ.

The chain recombines TRBV28 with TRBJ1-2; D ambiguous. This CDR3 comprises 14 residues. Per the germline V gene, CDR1 is MDHEN and CDR2 is SYDVKM. The V end was cut by 7 bases, the J end by 3 bases, with 15 bases between. As DNA, the CDR3 is TGTGCCAGCACCGCCACAAGGGAAGACTATGGCTACACCTTC. Its translation: CASTATREDYGYTF.

This clone has only one observation. The chain couples TRBV2 to TRBJ2-5; 11 positions match TRBD1. The CDR3 contains 15 residues. V gave up 6 bases and J gave up 8 bases; unmatched junction bases: 11. Germline loops: CDR1 SNHLY, CDR2 FYNNEI. CDR3 residues: CASSFTDRGLSTQYF. CDR3 in DNA: TGTGCCAGCAGCTTCACGGACAGGGGGCTATCTACCCAGTACTTC. Together with reference TRBV2 and TRBJ2-5, the CDR3 gives the full variable domain: EPEVTQTPSHQVTQMGQEVILRCVPISNHLYFYWYRQILGQKVEFLVSFYNNEISEKSEIFDDQFSVERPDGSNFTLKIRSTKLEDSAMYFCASSFTDRGLSTQYFGPGTRLLVL.

The chain recombines TRBV7-2 with TRBJ2-3, with a possible D match to TRBD2 (5 bases). This CDR3 region has 13 residues. V gave up 4 bases and J gave up 6 bases, with 11 bases separating them. Germline V gene sequence: CDR1 SGHTA, CDR2 FQGNSA. For the CDR3, the DNA is TGTGCCAGCAGCTGGACTTCGAGTGATACGCAGTATTTT. Translating it yields CASSWTSSDTQYF.

The gene calls are TRBV7-2 and TRBJ1-1; D is ambiguous. The CDR3 length is 14 residues. The V end was cut by 4 bases, the J end by 5 bases, with 14 bases between. Germline-derived CDR1 and CDR2 are SGHTA and FQGNSA. CDR3 in DNA: TGTGCCAGCAGCTCATGGGCGAGTCGGACTGAAGCTTTCTTT. It yields the protein CASSSWASRTEAFF.

The V and J genes are TRBV6-6 and TRBJ1-1; D unresolved. The CDR3 is made up of 14 amino acids. V lost 7 bases, J lost 1 base, and 13 bases lay in between. Germline V lookup: CDR1 MNHNY, CDR2 SVGAGI (reference sequence). The CDR3 region has the DNA TGTGCCAGCACCCTACTCCCGCCGAACACTGAAGCTTTCTTT. Translating it yields CASTLLPPNTEAFF.

This rearrangement joins TRBV2 to TRBJ1-5, with D unclear. In germline, CDR1 is SNHLY, CDR2 FYNNEI. CDR3 size: 14 residues. The ends were cut back, 4 bases at V and 3 bases at J, with 10 bases in the middle. The CDR3 DNA follows: TGTGCCAGCAGTGTTGCGGGGAACAATCAGCCCCAGCATTTT. It encodes CASSVAGNNQPQHF.

The V and J genes are TRBV30 and TRBJ1-2; D gene ambiguous. The CDR3 totals 9 residues. Germline V gives CDR1 GTSNPN, CDR2 SVGIG (reference sequence). V was shortened by 8 bases and J by 4 bases, with 5 bases between the two germline ends. In DNA form, the CDR3 reads TGTGCCGGCGGCTATGGCTACACCTTC. Its translation is CAGGYGYTF.

The chain joins TRBV28 to TRBJ1-3, with D unclear. CDR3 length: 15 amino acids. With 6 bases removed from V and 0 bases from J, the gap between germline ends came to 12 bases. Germline V CDR1 and CDR2: MDHEN, SYDVKM. In nucleotides, the CDR3 is TGTGCCAGCAGCCTAGGCTCAGGCTCTGGAAACACCATATATTTT. This encodes CASSLGSGSGNTIYF.

The V call is TRBV10-3, the J call TRBJ1-2; D might be TRBD1 (6 bases). The CDR3 runs to 14 residues. CDR1 is ENHRY and CDR2 is SYGVKD in the germline V gene. The ends were cut back, 4 bases at V and 7 bases at J, with 16 bases in the middle. In DNA, the CDR3 is TGTGCCATCAGTGGAAGGGACACCGAGAGTGGCTACACCTTC. Translation: CAISGRDTESGYTF.

This chain joins TRBV13 and TRBJ1-6; unclear D gene. The germline V and J ends were trimmed by 1 base and 7 bases, with 8 bases remaining between them. The germline V gene has CDR1 PRHDT and CDR2 FYEKMQ (reference sequence). CDR3 length: 14 residues. CDR3 coding DNA: TGTGCCAGCAGCTTAGAAGGGAAGAATTCACCCCTCCACTTT. Translated: CASSLEGKNSPLHF. The whole variable domain, remainder taken from reference TRBV13 and TRBJ1-6, is AAGVIQSPRHLIKEKRETATLKCYPIPRHDTVYWYQQGPGQDPQFLISFYEKMQSDKGSIPDRFSAQQFSDYHSELNMSSLELGDSALYFCASSLEGKNSPLHFGNGTRLTVT.

The chain recombines TRBV19 with TRBJ1-1; D is perhaps TRBD1 (5 bases). Germline CDR1 is LNHDA and CDR2 is SQIVND (reference sequence). This CDR3 has 15 amino acids. V lost 0 bases, J lost 5 bases, and 13 bases lay in between. The CDR3 is CASSIDGATSTEAFF. CDR3 nucleotides: TGTGCCAGTAGTATAGATGGGGCTACTTCAACTGAAGCTTTCTTT. The variable domain in full, with the rest retrieved from reference TRBV19 and TRBJ1-1, is DGGITQSPKYLFRKEGQNVTLSCEQNLNHDAMYWYRQDPGQGLRLIYYSQIVNDFQKGDIAEGYSVSREKKESFPLTVTSAQKNPTAFYLCASSIDGATSTEAFFGQGTRLTVV.

The chain joins TRBV6-1 to TRBJ2-3; tentative D call: TRBD2 (5 bases). The CDR3 loop spans 16 amino acids. CDR1 is MNHNS and CDR2 is SASEGT in the germline V gene. Trimming removed 7 bases from V and 4 bases from J, with 21 bases in between. The CDR3 bases are TGTGCCAGCATTAAAGCCGAGGGAGCCCTACCAGATACGCAGTATTTT. This codes for CASIKAEGALPDTQYF.

The J gene is TRBJ2-1, the V gene TRBV5-4; D could derive from TRBD1 or TRBD2 (5 bases each). V was cut by 0 bases and J by 5 bases, with 9 bases left in between. Per germline, CDR1 SGHNT and CDR2 YYREEE (reference sequence). CDR3 length: 14 amino acids. The CDR3, as DNA: TGTGCCAGCAGCTTGGGGGACCAGCACAATGAGCAGTTCTTC. Protein: CASSLGDQHNEQFF.

The chain recombines TRBV19 with TRBJ1-5; D is ambiguous. Trimming shortened V by 6 bases and J by 4 bases, and 13 bases separated the two germline ends. This CDR3 is 14 amino acids long. CDR1 LNHDA and CDR2 SQIVND come from the germline V gene (reference sequence). The CDR3 region has the DNA TGTGCCAGTAGAACATCTACGTGGAATCAGCCCCAGCATTTT. Encoded protein: CASRTSTWNQPQHF.

The gene calls are TRBV28 and TRBJ1-4; D is possibly TRBD1 (6 bases). Trimming pared 8 bases from V and 6 bases from J, leaving 13 bases between. Germline values: CDR1 MDHEN, CDR2 SYDVKM. The CDR3 runs 13 residues. The CDR3 is CASVGQIYEKLFF. The DNA for the CDR3 is TGTGCCAGCGTCGGACAGATTTATGAAAAACTGTTTTTT.